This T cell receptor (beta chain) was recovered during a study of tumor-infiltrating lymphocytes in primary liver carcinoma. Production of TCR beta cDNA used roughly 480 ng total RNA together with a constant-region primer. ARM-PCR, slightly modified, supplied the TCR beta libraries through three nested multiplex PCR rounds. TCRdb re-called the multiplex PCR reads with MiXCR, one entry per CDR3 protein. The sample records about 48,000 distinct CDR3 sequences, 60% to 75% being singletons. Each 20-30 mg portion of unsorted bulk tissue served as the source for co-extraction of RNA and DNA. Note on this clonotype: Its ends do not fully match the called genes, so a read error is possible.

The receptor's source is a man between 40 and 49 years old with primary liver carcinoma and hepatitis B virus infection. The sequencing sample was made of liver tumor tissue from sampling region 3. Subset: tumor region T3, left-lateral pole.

CDR3 sequence reads: CTSRPTGGEYNEQFF. The DNA for the CDR3 is TGCACCAGCAGACCGACCGGCGGGGAGTACAATGAGCAGTTCTTC. This sequence joins TRBV7-8 and TRBJ2-1; D perhaps matches TRBD2 (6 bases). From germline, CDR1 is SGHVS and CDR2 FQNEAQ. This CDR3 has 15 residues. The full variable domain, completed using reference TRBV7-8 and TRBJ2-1, is GAGVSQSPRYKVAKRGQDVALRCDPISGHVSLFWYQQALGQGPEFLTYFQNEAQLDKSGLPSDRFFAERPEGSVSTLKIQRTQQEDSAVYLCTSRPTGGEYNEQFFGPGTRLTVL.